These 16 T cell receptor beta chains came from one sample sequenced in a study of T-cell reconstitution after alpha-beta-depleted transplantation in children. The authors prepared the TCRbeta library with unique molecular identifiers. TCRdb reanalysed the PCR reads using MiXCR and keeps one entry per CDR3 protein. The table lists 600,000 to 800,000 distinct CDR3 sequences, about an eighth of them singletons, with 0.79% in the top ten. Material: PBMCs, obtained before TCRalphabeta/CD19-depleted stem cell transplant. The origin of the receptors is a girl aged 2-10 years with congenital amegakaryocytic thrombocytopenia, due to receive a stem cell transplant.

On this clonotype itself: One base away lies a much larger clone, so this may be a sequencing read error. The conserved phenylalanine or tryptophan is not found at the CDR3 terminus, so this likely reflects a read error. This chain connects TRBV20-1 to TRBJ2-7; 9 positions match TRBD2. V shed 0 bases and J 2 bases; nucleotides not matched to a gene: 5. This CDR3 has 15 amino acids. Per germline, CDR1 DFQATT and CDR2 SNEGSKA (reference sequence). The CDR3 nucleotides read TGCAGTGCTAGAGATCAGACTAGCGGCGCCTACGAGCAGTACTCC. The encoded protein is CSARDQTSGAYEQYS.

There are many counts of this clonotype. CDR3 residues: CSVLVAGTGNQPQHF. The CDR3 DNA follows: TGCAGCGTCCTCGTTGCGGGGACAGGGAACCAGCCCCAGCATTTT. The rearrangement links TRBV29-1 to TRBJ1-5, with TRBD1 matching over 9 bases. V trimming: 6 bases; J trimming: 7 bases; junction bases outside the gene matches: 13. The CDR3 runs 15 residues. The germline V gene has CDR1 SQVTM and CDR2 ANQGSEA.

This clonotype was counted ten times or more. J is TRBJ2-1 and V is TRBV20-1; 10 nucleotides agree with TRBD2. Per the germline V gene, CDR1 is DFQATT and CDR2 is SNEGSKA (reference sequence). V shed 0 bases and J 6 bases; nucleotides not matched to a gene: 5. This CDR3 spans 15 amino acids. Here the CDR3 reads CSARDGASGSNEQFF. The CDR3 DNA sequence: TGCAGTGCTAGAGATGGGGCTAGCGGGAGCAATGAGCAGTTCTTC.

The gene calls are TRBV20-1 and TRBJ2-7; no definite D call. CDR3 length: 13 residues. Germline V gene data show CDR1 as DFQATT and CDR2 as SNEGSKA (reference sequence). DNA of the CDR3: TGCAGCGCCGTAGTTTCCCTCGCCTACGAGCAGTACTTC. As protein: CSAVVSLAYEQYF.

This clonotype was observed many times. The CDR3 protein is CASSLGRGAGEQFF. CDR3 DNA sequence: TGTGCCAGCAGCTTAGGCCGCGGGGCAGGTGAGCAGTTCTTC. The chain is built from TRBV7-2 and TRBJ2-1, with a possible D match to TRBD2 (6 bases). The CDR3 length is 14 residues. The ends were cut back, 1 base at V and 9 bases at J, with 13 bases in the middle. Germline CDR1 SGHTA, CDR2 FQGNSA.

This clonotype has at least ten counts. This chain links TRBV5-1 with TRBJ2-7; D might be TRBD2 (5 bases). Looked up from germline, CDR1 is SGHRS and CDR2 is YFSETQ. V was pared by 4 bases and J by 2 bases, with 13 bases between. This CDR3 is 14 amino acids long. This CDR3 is CASSRGDRPYEQYF. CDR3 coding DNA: TGCGCCAGCAGCCGGGGAGATCGACCCTACGAGCAGTACTTC.

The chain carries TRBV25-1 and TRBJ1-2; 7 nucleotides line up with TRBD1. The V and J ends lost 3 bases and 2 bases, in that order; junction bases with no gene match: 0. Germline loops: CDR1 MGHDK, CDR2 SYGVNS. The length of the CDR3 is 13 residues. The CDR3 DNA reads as TGTGCCAGCAGTGAGGGACAGAACTATGGCTACACCTTC. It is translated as CASSEGQNYGYTF.

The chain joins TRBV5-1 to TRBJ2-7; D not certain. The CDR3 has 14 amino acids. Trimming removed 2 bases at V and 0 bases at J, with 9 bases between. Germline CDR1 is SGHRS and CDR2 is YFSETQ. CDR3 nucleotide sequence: TGCGCCAGCAGCTTTACAGCAGTCTCCTACGAGCAGTACTTC. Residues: CASSFTAVSYEQYF.

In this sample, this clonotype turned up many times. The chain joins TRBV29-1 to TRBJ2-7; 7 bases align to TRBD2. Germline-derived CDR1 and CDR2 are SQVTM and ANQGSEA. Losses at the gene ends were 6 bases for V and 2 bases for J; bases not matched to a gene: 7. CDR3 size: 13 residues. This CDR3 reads CSVILARTYEQYF. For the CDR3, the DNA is TGCAGCGTGATACTAGCGCGAACCTACGAGCAGTACTTC.

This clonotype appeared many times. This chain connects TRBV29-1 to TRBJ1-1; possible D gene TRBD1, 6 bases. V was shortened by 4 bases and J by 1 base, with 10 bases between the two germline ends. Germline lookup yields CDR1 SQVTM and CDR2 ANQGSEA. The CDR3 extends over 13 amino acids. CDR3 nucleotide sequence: TGCAGCGTTGCAGCGGGACAGAACACTGAAGCTTTCTTT. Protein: CSVAAGQNTEAFF.

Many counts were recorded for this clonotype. CDR3 nucleotides: TGCGCCAGCAGCGGAGGGACTATCGAGCAGTTCTTC. Its translation is CASSGGTIEQFF. This chain links TRBV5-1 with TRBJ2-1, with 7 positions matching TRBD2. Germline V lookup: CDR1 SGHRS, CDR2 YFSETQ. The V gene end was trimmed by 4 bases and the J gene end by 10 bases; junction bases not matched to a gene: 5. This CDR3 comprises 12 residues.

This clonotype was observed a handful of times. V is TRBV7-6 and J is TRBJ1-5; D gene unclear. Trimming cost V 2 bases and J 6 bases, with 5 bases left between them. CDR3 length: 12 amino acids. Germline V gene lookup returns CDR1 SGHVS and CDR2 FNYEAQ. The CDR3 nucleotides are TGTGCCAGCAGCTTAAAAGGTCAGCCCCAGCATTTT. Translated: CASSLKGQPQHF.

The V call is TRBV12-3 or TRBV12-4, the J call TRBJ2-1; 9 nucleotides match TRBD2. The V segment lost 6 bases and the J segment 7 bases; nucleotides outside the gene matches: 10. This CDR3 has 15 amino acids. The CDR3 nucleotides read TGTGCCAGCAGCTTACGAGGGCTAGCGGGGAATGAGCAGTTCTTC. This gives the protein CASSLRGLAGNEQFF.

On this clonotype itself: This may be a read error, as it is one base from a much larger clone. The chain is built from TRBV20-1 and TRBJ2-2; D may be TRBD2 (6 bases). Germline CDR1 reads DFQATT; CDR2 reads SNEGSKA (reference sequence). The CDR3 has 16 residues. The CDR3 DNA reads TGCTGTGCTAGATCCTCAATGGGGGGTTACACCGGGGAGCTGTTTTTT. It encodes CCARSSMGGYTGELFF.

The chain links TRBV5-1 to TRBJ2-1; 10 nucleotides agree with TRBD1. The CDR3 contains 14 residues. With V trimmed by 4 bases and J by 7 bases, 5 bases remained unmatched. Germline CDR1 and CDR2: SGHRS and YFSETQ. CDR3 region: CASSPGQGRNEQFF. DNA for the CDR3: TGCGCCAGCAGCCCGGGACAGGGGAGGAATGAGCAGTTCTTC.

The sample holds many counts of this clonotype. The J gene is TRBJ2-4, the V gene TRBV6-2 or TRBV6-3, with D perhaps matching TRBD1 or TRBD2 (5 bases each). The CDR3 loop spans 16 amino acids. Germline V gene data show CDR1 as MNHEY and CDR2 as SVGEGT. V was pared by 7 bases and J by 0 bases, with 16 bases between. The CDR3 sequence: CASTDLGPKAKNIQYF. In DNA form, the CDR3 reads TGTGCCAGCACCGACTTGGGACCGAAAGCCAAAAACATTCAGTACTTC.